There are a few counts of the clone carrying this T cell receptor beta chain. Used for diagnoses were clinical symptoms, serum thyroxine and TRAb, thyroid ultrasound and orbital computed tomography. This CDR3 is built from 18 residues. The germline gives CDR1 MDHEN, CDR2 SYDVKM. V lost 2 bases to trimming and J lost 0 bases; unmatched junction nucleotides: 5. This sample was taken from a study of T cells in Graves' hyperthyroidism and ophthalmopathy. There were TCR beta CDR3 regions amplified from RNA transcripts. A set of HTBI primers served as the primers for a first-round RT-PCR of the TCR CDR3. TCRdb fed the multiplex PCR reads into MiXCR, producing one record per CDR3 protein. The profile shows 600,000 to 650,000 distinct CDR3 sequences, roughly 16% of them singletons.

The chain uses TRBV28 and TRBJ2-6, with TRBD2 identical over 9 bases. This TCR came from a woman aged 25 to 45 with Graves' hyperthyroidism. Sequenced input: blood. The CDR3 is CASSLRGRAFSGANVLTF. The DNA for the CDR3 is TGTGCCAGCAGTTTACGCGGGAGGGCCTTCTCTGGGGCCAACGTCCTGACTTTC.